Listed below are T cell receptor beta chains from one sample, sequenced in a study of low-dose radiotherapy and immunotherapy resistance in tumors. TCRdb re-called the reads with MiXCR, one entry per CDR3 protein. The sample includes approximately 84,000 distinct CDR3 sequences, around a sixth of them seen just once. The sample in question was PBMCs, obtained after low-dose radiotherapy plus immunotherapy. All receptors come from a male donor with prostate cancer. The CDR3 runs from the conserved cysteine through the conserved F or W. Fields, in order: J gene, V gene, CDR3 protein.

J: TRBJ2-3; V: TRBV6-2/TRBV6-3; CDR3: CASSPRRPGDTQYF
J: TRBJ2-4; V: TRBV6-5; CDR3: CASSYRASGFGAKNIQYF
J: TRBJ1-1; V: TRBV6-2/TRBV6-3; CDR3: CASSARTGNTEAFF
J: TRBJ2-1; V: TRBV5-1; CDR3: CASSLGSFLAGVVEQFF
J: TRBJ2-1; V: TRBV19; CDR3: CASSIARGGTSGTNEQFF
J: TRBJ2-3; V: TRBV11-2; CDR3: CASSHKRLLAGVISDTQYF
J: TRBJ2-7; V: TRBV6-2/TRBV6-3; CDR3: CASRAYSHSYEQYF
J: TRBJ2-2; V: TRBV9; CDR3: CASSSRSGSSGELFF
J: TRBJ2-1; V: TRBV5-1; CDR3: CATQKENSYNEQFF
J: TRBJ1-2; V: TRBV7-2; CDR3: CASSLEQANYGYTF
J: TRBJ1-1; V: TRBV28; CDR3: CASSFRGYKGKNTEAFF
J: TRBJ1-5; V: TRBV2; CDR3: CASSERYRDRQPQHF
J: TRBJ2-7; V: TRBV7-2; CDR3: CASSLSREQYF
J: TRBJ2-3; V: TRBV27; CDR3: CASRPLWSGSTDTQYF
J: TRBJ2-3; V: TRBV28; CDR3: CASSSLTLAGDTDTQYF
J: TRBJ2-1; V: TRBV5-1; CDR3: CASSQAGGDSYEQFF
J: TRBJ2-3; V: TRBV7-2; CDR3: CASSFGQTDTQYF
J: TRBJ2-7; V: TRBV5-1; CDR3: CASSTPGLVSEQYF
J: TRBJ2-7; V: TRBV7-2; CDR3: CASSLAGGGINEQYF
J: TRBJ1-4; V: TRBV18; CDR3: CASSPRLQSGRADEKLFF
J: TRBJ2-1; V: TRBV9; CDR3: CASSVEADYNEQFF
J: TRBJ2-2; V: TRBV3-1; CDR3: CASMRTISTGELFF
J: TRBJ2-5; V: TRBV27; CDR3: CASSSGGTQYF
J: TRBJ2-1; V: TRBV5-1; CDR3: CASRVTAVSSYNEQFF
J: TRBJ1-1; V: TRBV29-1; CDR3: CSAGQGRTEAFF
J: TRBJ2-7; V: TRBV3-1; CDR3: CASSQDTYEQYF
J: TRBJ2-7; V: TRBV27; CDR3: CASRRAGTGGHSYEQYF
J: TRBJ2-7; V: TRBV28; CDR3: CASSLVGGEQYF
J: TRBJ1-2; V: TRBV10-3; CDR3: CAISESAAAFDYTF
J: TRBJ2-1; V: TRBV14; CDR3: CASSQALTGTDMYNEQFF
J: TRBJ2-5; V: TRBV7-2; CDR3: CASSRNTKQETQYF
J: TRBJ2-2; V: TRBV20-1; CDR3: CSARTSGNTGELFF
J: TRBJ2-1; V: TRBV27; CDR3: CATRIGGEQGYNEQFF
J: TRBJ2-5; V: TRBV30; CDR3: CAWSPLEAETQYF
J: TRBJ1-3; V: TRBV5-4; CDR3: CASSEGHTGNTIYF
J: TRBJ2-3; V: TRBV7-2; CDR3: CASSLGLPGTDTQYF
J: TRBJ1-1; V: TRBV10-3; CDR3: CASAVQENTEAFF
J: TRBJ2-1; V: TRBV27; CDR3: CASSLLGYEQFF
J: TRBJ2-7; V: TRBV20-1; CDR3: CSAQSGRAYEQYF
J: TRBJ2-1; V: TRBV29-1; CDR3: CSVGGRSYNEQFF
J: TRBJ2-2; V: TRBV4-3; CDR3: CASSHTRVNTGELFF
J: TRBJ2-2; V: TRBV24-1; CDR3: CATSGDLGELFFF
J: TRBJ2-2; V: TRBV10-3; CDR3: CAMESESAPGELFF
J: TRBJ2-3; V: TRBV27; CDR3: CASSFESQTDTSTDTQYF
J: TRBJ1-5; V: TRBV19; CDR3: CASSIGVHIIYQPQHF
J: TRBJ2-7; V: TRBV5-1; CDR3: CALTEYEQYF
J: TRBJ2-7; V: TRBV15; CDR3: CATSRDKWAAWEQYF
J: TRBJ1-1; V: TRBV29-1; CDR3: CSVGIQGGTEAFF
J: TRBJ2-7; V: TRBV4-3; CDR3: CASLLDPAGGGVGQYF
J: TRBJ2-6; V: TRBV28; CDR3: CASSLRGQLSGANVLTF
J: TRBJ2-7; V: TRBV15; CDR3: CATSRDRGTYEQYF
J: TRBJ2-7; V: TRBV27; CDR3: CASMKPGLAVYEQYF
J: TRBJ1-1; V: TRBV28; CDR3: CASNAGTVNTEAFF
J: TRBJ1-5; V: TRBV28; CDR3: CASSTGMGNQPQHF